A selection of T cell receptor beta chains follows, all from one sample in a study of cytomegalovirus exposure and HLA in healthy donors. The data were produced by immunoSEQ multiplex PCR, yet TCRdb's version contains in-frame clones alone and is incomplete. The table has around 150,000 clones, around 81% seen once. Material: PBMCs. The origin of the receptors is a man aged 45 to 65 in good health and CMV-seronegative. Each CDR3 is given with its conserved first and last residue. A D gene is named only where the DNA matches it firmly. Size is stated for part of the rows, as once, few or many counts, or as a class when the clone is expanded.

V,size,D,length,J,CDR3,DNA
TRBV11-3,few,TRBD1,19,TRBJ1-2,CASSLRRDSPIMSNYGYTF,TGTGCCAGCAGCTTACGCCGGGACAGCCCGATCATGAGTAACTATGGCTACACCTTC
TRBV27,-,TRBD2,15,TRBJ2-2,CASSRLAGGPGELFF,TGTGCCAGCAGCCGACTAGCGGGAGGCCCCGGGGAGCTGTTTTTT
TRBV29-1,-,TRBD1,15,TRBJ1-2,CSVGRDRGSFYGYTF,TGCAGCGTTGGTCGGGACAGGGGTTCGTTCTATGGCTACACCTTC
TRBV27,-,-,13,TRBJ1-2,CASSYRGSYGYTF,TGTGCCAGCAGTTACCGAGGGAGCTATGGCTACACCTTC
TRBV7-6,-,TRBD1,17,TRBJ2-1,CASSFVSGTGPYNEQFF,TGTGCCAGCAGTTTCGTTTCCGGGACAGGACCCTACAATGAGCAGTTCTTC
TRBV19,-,-,15,TRBJ1-1,CAGSMSLGQGTEAFF,TGTGCCGGTAGTATGTCTTTGGGGCAAGGCACTGAAGCTTTCTTT
TRBV11-2,-,TRBD1,14,TRBJ2-7,CASSSRTGYYEQYF,TGTGCCAGCAGCTCAAGGACAGGGTACTACGAGCAGTACTTC
TRBV5-4,-,-,14,TRBJ1-1,CATAWRIGDTEAFF,TGTGCCACGGCGTGGCGCATCGGGGACACTGAAGCTTTCTTT
TRBV5-1,-,TRBD1,14,TRBJ1-2,CASSAGTDSYGYTF,TGCGCCAGCAGCGCCGGGACAGACTCCTATGGCTACACCTTC
TRBV10-3,-,-,12,TRBJ2-1,CATEQDADEQFF,TGTGCCACCGAACAGGACGCGGATGAGCAGTTCTTC
TRBV19,-,-,15,TRBJ1-2,CASSIERPGRSGYTF,TGTGCCAGTAGTATAGAAAGGCCAGGTAGAAGTGGCTACACCTTC
TRBV5-4,-,-,16,TRBJ1-6,CASSLVSISYNSPLHF,TGTGCCAGCAGCTTGGTCAGTATTTCCTATAATTCACCCCTCCACTTT
TRBV7-2,-,TRBD1,14,TRBJ1-4,CASSSTGPNEKLFF,TGTGCCAGCAGCTCGACAGGGCCTAATGAAAAACTGTTTTTT
TRBV28,-,TRBD1,15,TRBJ1-1,CASSTLDRSNTEAFF,TGTGCCAGCAGTACCCTGGACAGGTCGAACACTGAAGCTTTCTTT
TRBV18,-,-,12,TRBJ1-1,CASSPDSTEAFF,TGTGCCAGCTCACCGGACAGCACTGAAGCTTTCTTT
TRBV6-1,-,TRBD1,13,TRBJ2-7,CASWDSTTYEQYF,TGTGCCAGCTGGGACAGTACTACCTACGAGCAGTACTTC
TRBV11-2,-,-,18,TRBJ1-3,CASSLEFYRASSGNTIYF,TGTGCCAGCAGCTTAGAGTTTTACAGGGCGAGCTCTGGAAACACCATATATTTT
TRBV19,-,TRBD2,15,TRBJ2-7,CASSTASGRNYEQYF,TGTGCCAGTAGTACAGCTAGCGGGAGGAACTACGAGCAGTACTTC
TRBV5-4,few,-,15,TRBJ1-1,CASSYFFALNTEAFF,TGTGCCAGCAGCTATTTCTTCGCGCTGAACACTGAAGCTTTCTTT
TRBV7-9,-,-,14,TRBJ2-3,CASSLSTSTDTQYF,TGTGCCAGCAGCTTAAGCACTAGCACAGATACGCAGTATTTT
TRBV5-1,-,-,15,TRBJ1-1,CASSFVGQGSTEAFF,TGCGCCAGCAGCTTCGTTGGCCAGGGCTCCACTGAAGCTTTCTTT
TRBV14,-,-,15,TRBJ1-1,CASTFWRGSNTEAFF,TGTGCCAGCACTTTTTGGAGGGGCTCGAACACTGAAGCTTTCTTT
TRBV25-1,-,-,14,TRBJ2-1,CASSDTVGLNEQFF,TGTGCCAGCAGTGATACTGTCGGGTTGAATGAGCAGTTCTTC
TRBV30,-,-,12,TRBJ2-4,CAWSERAGIQYF,TGTGCCTGGAGCGAGAGGGCAGGCATTCAGTACTTC
TRBV5-4,-,TRBD1,15,TRBJ2-7,CASSLSGQGAYEQYF,TGTGCCAGCAGCTTGTCCGGACAGGGGGCTTACGAGCAGTACTTC
TRBV9,-,-,13,TRBJ1-1,CASSVTGNTEAFF,TGTGCCAGCAGCGTCACAGGGAACACTGAAGCTTTCTTT
TRBV7-2,-,TRBD1,18,TRBJ2-6,CASSLGTVTLVGANVLTF,TGTGCCAGCAGCTTGGGGACAGTAACTCTGGTCGGGGCCAACGTCCTGACTTTC
TRBV30,-,-,13,TRBJ1-5,CAWSVISNQPQHF,TGTGCCTGGAGTGTCATTAGCAATCAGCCCCAGCATTTT
TRBV5-6,once,TRBD2,17,TRBJ2-2,CASSPPRGVGGTGELFF,TGTGCCAGCAGCCCCCCGCGGGGGGTCGGGGGCACCGGGGAGCTGTTTTTT
TRBV7-6,once,TRBD1,18,TRBJ2-7,CASSERTGGIAGLYEQYF,TGTGCCAGCAGCGAAAGGACAGGGGGGATAGCGGGACTCTACGAGCAGTACTTC
TRBV5-8,-,TRBD2,15,TRBJ2-5,CASSLASGGQETQYF,TGTGCCAGCAGCTTGGCTAGCGGGGGGCAAGAGACCCAGTACTTC
TRBV28,-,TRBD1,15,TRBJ1-5,CASSSPDRGRQPQHF,TGTGCCAGCAGTTCCCCGGACAGGGGAAGGCAGCCCCAGCATTTT
TRBV19,-,-,14,TRBJ2-3,CASRLAYSTDTQYF,TGTGCCAGTAGGCTAGCATACAGCACAGATACGCAGTATTTT
TRBV30,-,TRBD1,15,TRBJ1-3,CAWSKTGGPGNTIYF,TGTGCCTGGAGTAAAACAGGGGGCCCTGGAAACACCATATATTTT
TRBV2,-,TRBD1,17,TRBJ1-1,CASRTPGTGEGNTEAFF,TGTGCCAGCAGAACCCCAGGGACAGGGGAAGGGAACACTGAAGCTTTCTTT
TRBV5-6,-,TRBD1,15,TRBJ2-3,CASSRDRGQSDTQYF,TGTGCCAGCAGCCGTGACAGGGGGCAATCAGATACGCAGTATTTT
TRBV5-1,-,TRBD2,15,TRBJ2-3,CASSLLGGSADTQYF,TGCGCCAGCAGCCTGTTGGGGGGGAGCGCAGATACGCAGTATTTT
TRBV7-8,-,-,17,TRBJ1-2,CASSLLQGPQANYGYTF,TGTGCCAGCAGCTTGTTGCAGGGGCCCCAAGCTAACTATGGCTACACCTTC
TRBV9,-,-,16,TRBJ2-7,CASSVFDTLPTYEQYF,TGTGCCAGCAGCGTTTTCGACACTCTACCGACCTACGAGCAGTACTTC
TRBV12-5,-,-,16,TRBJ1-5,CASGSPYGGEGQPQHF,TGTGCTAGTGGTTCCCCATATGGGGGGGAGGGACAGCCCCAGCATTTT
TRBV28,-,-,13,TRBJ1-1,CASSLRSQTGAFF,TGTGCCAGCAGTTTACGGAGCCAGACTGGGGCTTTCTTT
TRBV5-6,-,-,14,TRBJ1-6,CASSLGGGGSPLHF,TGTGCCAGCAGCTTGGGGGGGGGTGGCTCACCCCTCCACTTT
TRBV6-1,-,TRBD2,16,TRBJ2-5,CASSEGLAGVYRTQYF,TGTGCCAGCAGTGAGGGACTAGCGGGGGTGTATAGGACCCAGTACTTC
TRBV11-2,-,-,14,TRBJ2-7,CASSLLDRKSEQYF,TGTGCCAGCAGCTTACTGGACAGAAAAAGTGAGCAGTACTTC
TRBV6-1,-,-,12,TRBJ2-7,CASKSGSYEQYF,TGTGCCAGCAAAAGCGGCTCCTACGAGCAGTACTTC
TRBV6-1,-,-,10,TRBJ2-5,CASLQETQYF,TGTGCCAGCCTACAAGAGACCCAGTACTTC
TRBV6-6,few,TRBD1,13,TRBJ2-7,CATTLDRENEQYF,TGTGCCACCACCCTCGACAGGGAAAACGAGCAGTACTTC
TRBV5-1,-,TRBD2,15,TRBJ2-2,CASSYPAGNTGELFF,TGCGCCAGCAGCTACCCAGCGGGAAACACCGGGGAGCTGTTTTTT
TRBV5-1,-,TRBD2,14,TRBJ2-7,CASSLLAGSYEQYF,TGCGCCAGCAGCTTGCTAGCGGGCTCGTACGAGCAGTACTTC
TRBV15,-,-,13,TRBJ2-7,CATSRELADEQYF,TGTGCCACCAGCAGAGAGTTAGCGGACGAGCAGTACTTC
TRBV30,-,TRBD2,15,TRBJ2-7,CAWSNKLAGVYEQYF,TGTGCCTGGAGTAATAAACTAGCGGGAGTCTACGAGCAGTACTTC
TRBV30,-,TRBD1,16,TRBJ2-2,CAWSKMGQGSTGELFF,TGTGCCTGGAGTAAAATGGGACAGGGAAGCACCGGGGAGCTGTTTTTT
TRBV5-4,-,TRBD1,14,TRBJ1-1,CASSSTGMNTEAFF,TGTGCCAGCAGCTCGACAGGGATGAACACTGAAGCTTTCTTT
TRBV27,-,TRBD1,15,TRBJ1-5,CASSRNRGGNQPQHF,TGTGCCAGCAGTCGAAACAGGGGCGGCAATCAGCCCCAGCATTTT
TRBV5-4,-,-,15,TRBJ1-3,CASSPDSLSGNTIYF,TGTGCCAGCAGCCCTGACAGCCTCTCTGGAAACACCATATATTTT
TRBV11-2,few,-,12,TRBJ2-1,CASSLYRWEQFF,TGTGCCAGCAGCTTATACAGGTGGGAGCAGTTCTTC
TRBV28,-,-,13,TRBJ1-2,CASSFGGNYGYTF,TGTGCCAGCAGTTTCGGGGGGAACTATGGCTACACCTTC
TRBV5-1,-,-,14,TRBJ1-2,CASSLESRGNGYTF,TGCGCCAGCAGCTTGGAGTCACGGGGTAATGGCTACACCTTC
TRBV25-1,-,TRBD1,15,TRBJ1-6,CASSESTGGNSPLHF,TGTGCCAGCAGTGAGTCGACAGGGGGGAATTCACCCCTCCACTTT